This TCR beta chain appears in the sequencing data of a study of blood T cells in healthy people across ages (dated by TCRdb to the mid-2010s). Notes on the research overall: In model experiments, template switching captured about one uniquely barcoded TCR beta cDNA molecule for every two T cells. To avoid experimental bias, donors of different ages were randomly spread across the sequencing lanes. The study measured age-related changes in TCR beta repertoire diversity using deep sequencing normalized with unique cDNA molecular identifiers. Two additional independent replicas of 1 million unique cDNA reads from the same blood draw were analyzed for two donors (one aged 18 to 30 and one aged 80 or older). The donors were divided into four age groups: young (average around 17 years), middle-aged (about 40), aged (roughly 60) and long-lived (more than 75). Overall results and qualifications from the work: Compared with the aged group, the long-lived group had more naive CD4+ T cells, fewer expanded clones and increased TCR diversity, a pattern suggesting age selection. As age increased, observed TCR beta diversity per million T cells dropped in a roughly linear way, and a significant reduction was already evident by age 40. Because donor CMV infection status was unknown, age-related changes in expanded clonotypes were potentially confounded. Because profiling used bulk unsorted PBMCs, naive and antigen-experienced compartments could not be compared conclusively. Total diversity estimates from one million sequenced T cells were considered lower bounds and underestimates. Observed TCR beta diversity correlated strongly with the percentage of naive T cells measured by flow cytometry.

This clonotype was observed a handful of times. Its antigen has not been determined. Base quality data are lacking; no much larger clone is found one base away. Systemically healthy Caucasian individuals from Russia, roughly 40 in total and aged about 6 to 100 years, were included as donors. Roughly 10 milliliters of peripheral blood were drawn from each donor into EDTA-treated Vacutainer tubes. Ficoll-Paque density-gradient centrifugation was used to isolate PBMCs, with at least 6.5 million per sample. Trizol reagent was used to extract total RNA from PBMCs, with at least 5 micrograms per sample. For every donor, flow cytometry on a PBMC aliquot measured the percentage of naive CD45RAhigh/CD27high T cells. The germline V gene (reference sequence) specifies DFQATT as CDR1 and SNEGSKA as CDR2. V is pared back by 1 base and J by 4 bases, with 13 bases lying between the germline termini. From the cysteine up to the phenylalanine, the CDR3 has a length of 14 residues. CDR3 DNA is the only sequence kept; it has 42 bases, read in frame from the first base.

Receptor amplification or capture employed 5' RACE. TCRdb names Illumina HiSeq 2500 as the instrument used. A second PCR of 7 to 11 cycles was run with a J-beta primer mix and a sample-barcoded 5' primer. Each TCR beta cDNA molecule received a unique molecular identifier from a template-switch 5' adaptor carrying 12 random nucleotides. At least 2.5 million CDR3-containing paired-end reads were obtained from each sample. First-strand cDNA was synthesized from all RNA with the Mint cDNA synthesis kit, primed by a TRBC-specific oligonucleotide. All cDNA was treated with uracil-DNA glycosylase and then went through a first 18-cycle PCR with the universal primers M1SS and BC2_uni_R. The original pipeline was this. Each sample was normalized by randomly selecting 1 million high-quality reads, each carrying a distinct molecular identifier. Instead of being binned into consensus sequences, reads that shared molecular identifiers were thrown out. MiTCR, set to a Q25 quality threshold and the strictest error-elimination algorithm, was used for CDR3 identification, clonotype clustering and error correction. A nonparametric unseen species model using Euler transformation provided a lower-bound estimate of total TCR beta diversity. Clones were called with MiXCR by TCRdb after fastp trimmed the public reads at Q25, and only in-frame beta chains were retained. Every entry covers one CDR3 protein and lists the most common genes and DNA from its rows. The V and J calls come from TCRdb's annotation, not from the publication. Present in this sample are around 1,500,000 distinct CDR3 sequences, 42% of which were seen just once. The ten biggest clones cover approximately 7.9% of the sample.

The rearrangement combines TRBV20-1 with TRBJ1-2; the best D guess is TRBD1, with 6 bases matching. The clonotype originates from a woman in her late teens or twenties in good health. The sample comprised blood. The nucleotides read TGCAGTGCTAGAGGACAGGCGCTACCCTATGGCTACACCTTC. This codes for CSARGQALPYGYTF.